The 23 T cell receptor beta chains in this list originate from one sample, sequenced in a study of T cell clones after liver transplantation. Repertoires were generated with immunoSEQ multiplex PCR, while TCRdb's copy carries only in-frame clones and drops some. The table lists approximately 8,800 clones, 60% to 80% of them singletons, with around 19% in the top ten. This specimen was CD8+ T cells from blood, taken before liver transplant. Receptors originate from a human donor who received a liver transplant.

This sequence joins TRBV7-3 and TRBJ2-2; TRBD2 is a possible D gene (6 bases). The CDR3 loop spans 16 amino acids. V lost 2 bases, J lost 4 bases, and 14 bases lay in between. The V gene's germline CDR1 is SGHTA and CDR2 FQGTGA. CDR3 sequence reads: CASSLSREFGTGELFF. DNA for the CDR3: TGTGCCAGCAGCTTATCACGGGAGTTTGGCACCGGGGAGCTGTTTTTT.

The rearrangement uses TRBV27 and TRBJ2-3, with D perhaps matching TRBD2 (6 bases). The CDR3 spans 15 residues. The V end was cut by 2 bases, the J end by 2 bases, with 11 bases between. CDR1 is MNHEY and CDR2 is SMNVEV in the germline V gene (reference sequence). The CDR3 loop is CASSLTGVATDTQYF. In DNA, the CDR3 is TGTGCCAGCAGTTTAACGGGAGTAGCCACAGATACGCAGTATTTT.

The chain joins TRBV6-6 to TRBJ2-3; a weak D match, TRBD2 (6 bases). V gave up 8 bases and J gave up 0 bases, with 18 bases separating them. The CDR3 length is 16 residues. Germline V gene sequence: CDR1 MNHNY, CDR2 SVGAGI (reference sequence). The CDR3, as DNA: TGTGCCAGCCAGACTTCGGGAGAGACTAGCACAGATACGCAGTATTTT. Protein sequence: CASQTSGETSTDTQYF.

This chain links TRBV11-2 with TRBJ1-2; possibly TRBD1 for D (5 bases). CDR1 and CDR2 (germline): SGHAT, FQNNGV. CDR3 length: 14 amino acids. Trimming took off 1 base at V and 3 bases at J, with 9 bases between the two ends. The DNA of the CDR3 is TGTGCCAGCAGCTTAGTAGGGGAGTACTATGGCTACACCTTC. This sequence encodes CASSLVGEYYGYTF.

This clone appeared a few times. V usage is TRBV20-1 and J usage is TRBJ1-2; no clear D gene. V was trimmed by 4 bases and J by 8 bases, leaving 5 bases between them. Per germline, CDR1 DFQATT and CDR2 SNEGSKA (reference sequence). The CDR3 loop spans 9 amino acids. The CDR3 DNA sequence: TGCAGTGCTATCCCAGGCTACACCTTC. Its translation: CSAIPGYTF.

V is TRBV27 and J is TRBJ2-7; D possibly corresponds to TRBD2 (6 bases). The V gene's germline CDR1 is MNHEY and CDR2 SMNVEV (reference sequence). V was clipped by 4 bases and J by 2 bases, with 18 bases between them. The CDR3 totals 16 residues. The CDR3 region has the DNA TGTGCCAGCAGTTCCCCACCCGGGACTCTGACCTACGAGCAGTACTTC. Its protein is CASSSPPGTLTYEQYF.

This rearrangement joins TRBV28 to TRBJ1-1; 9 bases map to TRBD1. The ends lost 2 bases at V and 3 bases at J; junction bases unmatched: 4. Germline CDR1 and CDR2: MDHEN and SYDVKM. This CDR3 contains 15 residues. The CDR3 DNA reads TGTGCCAGCAGTTTAATGGGACAGGGTGACACTGAAGCTTTCTTT. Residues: CASSLMGQGDTEAFF.

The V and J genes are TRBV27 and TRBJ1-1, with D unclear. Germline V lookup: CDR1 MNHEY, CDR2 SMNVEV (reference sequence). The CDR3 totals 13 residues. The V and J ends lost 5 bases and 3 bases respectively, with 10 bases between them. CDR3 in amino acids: CASSPPGDTEAFF. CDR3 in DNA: TGTGCCAGCAGTCCCCCGGGCGACACTGAAGCTTTCTTT.

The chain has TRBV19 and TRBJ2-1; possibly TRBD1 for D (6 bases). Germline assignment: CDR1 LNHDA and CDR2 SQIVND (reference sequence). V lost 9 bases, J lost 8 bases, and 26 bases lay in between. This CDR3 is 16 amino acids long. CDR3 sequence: CASLLTSSGAGDEQFF. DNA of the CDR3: TGTGCCAGCCTTTTAACTTCCTCAGGGGCAGGGGATGAGCAGTTCTTC.

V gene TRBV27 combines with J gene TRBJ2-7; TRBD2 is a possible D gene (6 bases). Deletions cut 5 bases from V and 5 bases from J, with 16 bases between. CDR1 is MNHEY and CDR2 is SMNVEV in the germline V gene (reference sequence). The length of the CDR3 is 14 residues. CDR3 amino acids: CASSPGTQGNEQYF. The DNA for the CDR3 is TGTGCCAGCAGTCCCGGGACTCAAGGAAACGAGCAGTACTTC.

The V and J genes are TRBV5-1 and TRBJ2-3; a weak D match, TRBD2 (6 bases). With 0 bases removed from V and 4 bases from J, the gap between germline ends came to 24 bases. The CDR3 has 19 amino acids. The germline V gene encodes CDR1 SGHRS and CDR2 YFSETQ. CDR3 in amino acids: CASSLAFGDFKSGSDTQYF. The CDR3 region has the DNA TGCGCCAGCAGCTTGGCGTTCGGGGACTTTAAATCGGGTTCAGATACGCAGTATTTT.

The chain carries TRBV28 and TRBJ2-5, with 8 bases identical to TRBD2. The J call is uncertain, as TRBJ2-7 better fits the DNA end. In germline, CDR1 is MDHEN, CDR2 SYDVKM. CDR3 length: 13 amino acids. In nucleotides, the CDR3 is TGTGCCAGCAACCTTAGCGGGAACCTCGAGCAGTACTTC. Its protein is CASNLSGNLEQYF.

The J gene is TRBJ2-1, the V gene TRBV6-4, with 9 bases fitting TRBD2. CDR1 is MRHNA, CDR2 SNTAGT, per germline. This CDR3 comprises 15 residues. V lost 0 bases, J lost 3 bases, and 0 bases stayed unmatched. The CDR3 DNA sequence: TGTGCCAGCAGTGACTCTAGCGGGAGCTACAATGAGCAGTTCTTC. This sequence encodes CASSDSSGSYNEQFF.

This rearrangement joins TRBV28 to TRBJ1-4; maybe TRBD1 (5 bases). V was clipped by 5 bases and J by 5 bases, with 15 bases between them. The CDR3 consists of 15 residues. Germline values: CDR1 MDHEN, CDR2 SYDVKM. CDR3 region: CASSPAARGNEKLFF. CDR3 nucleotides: TGTGCCAGCAGTCCCGCGGCGCGGGGGAATGAAAAACTGTTTTTT.

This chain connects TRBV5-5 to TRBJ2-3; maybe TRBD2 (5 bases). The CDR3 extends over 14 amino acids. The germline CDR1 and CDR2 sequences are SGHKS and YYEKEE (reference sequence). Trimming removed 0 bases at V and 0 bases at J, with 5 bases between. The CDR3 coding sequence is TGTGCCAGCAGCTTGGGCGGGAGCACAGATACGCAGTATTTT. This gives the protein CASSLGGSTDTQYF.

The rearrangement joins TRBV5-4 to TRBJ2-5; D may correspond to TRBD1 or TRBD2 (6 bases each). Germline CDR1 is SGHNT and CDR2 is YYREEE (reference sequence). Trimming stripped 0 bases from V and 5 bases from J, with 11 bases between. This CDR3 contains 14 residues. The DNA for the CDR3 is TGTGCCAGCAGCTTGGTAGGAGGGGGTGAGACCCAGTACTTC. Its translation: CASSLVGGGETQYF.

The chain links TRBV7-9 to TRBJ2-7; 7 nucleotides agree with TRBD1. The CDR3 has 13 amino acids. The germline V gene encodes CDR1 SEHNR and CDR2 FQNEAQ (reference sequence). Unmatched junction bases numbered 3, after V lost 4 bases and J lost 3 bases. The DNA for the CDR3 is TGTGCCAGCAGCTCCCGGGACAGCTACGAGCAGTACTTC. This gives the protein CASSSRDSYEQYF.

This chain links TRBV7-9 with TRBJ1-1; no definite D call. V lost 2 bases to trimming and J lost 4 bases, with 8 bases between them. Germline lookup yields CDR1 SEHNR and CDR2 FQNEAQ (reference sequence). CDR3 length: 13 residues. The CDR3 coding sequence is TGTGCCAGCAGCTTAATTTTAAGCACTGAAGCTTTCTTT. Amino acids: CASSLILSTEAFF. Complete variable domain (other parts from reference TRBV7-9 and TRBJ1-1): DTGVSQNPRHKITKRGQNVTFRCDPISEHNRLYWYRQTLGQGPEFLTYFQNEAQLEKSRLLSDRFSAERPKGSFSTLEIQRTEQGDSAMYLCASSLILSTEAFFGQGTRLTVV.

DNA of the CDR3: TGTGCCAGCAGCACAGTTACCACTGAAGCTTTCTTT. Protein sequence: CASSTVTTEAFF. The chain has TRBV7-9 and TRBJ1-1; D is undetermined. V was trimmed by 5 bases and J by 4 bases, leaving 8 bases between them. CDR1 and CDR2 from the germline V gene are SEHNR and FQNEAQ (reference sequence). The CDR3 has 12 residues.

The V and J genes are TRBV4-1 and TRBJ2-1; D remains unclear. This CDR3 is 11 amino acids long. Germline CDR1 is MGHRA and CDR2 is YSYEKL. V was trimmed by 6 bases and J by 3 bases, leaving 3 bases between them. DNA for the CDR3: TGCGCCAGCAGGGGCTACAATGAGCAGTTCTTC. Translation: CASRGYNEQFF.

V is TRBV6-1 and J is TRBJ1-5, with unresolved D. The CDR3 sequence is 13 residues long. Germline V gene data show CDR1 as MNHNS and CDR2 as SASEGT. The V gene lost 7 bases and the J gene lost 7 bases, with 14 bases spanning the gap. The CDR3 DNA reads TGTGCCAGCACCGACTATGGGGTACAGCCCCAGCATTTT. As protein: CASTDYGVQPQHF.

CDR3 sequence: CASSPPLAVSYNEQFF. The DNA of the CDR3 is TGTGCCAGCAGTCCCCCACTAGCGGTATCCTACAATGAGCAGTTCTTC. V and J are TRBV27 and TRBJ2-1, with 8 nucleotides matching TRBD2. The germline CDR1 and CDR2 sequences are MNHEY and SMNVEV (reference sequence). This CDR3 spans 16 amino acids. V lost 5 bases, J lost 1 base, and 7 bases stayed unmatched.

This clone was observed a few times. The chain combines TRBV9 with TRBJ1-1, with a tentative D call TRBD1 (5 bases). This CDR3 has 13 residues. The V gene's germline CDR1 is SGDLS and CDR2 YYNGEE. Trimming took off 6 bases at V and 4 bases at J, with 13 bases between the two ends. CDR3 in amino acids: CASTSLGGTEAFF. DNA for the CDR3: TGTGCCAGCACCTCCCTCGGGGGCACTGAAGCTTTCTTT. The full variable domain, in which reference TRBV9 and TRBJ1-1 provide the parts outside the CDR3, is DSGVTQTPKHLITATGQRVTLRCSPRSGDLSVYWYQQSLDQGLQFLIQYYNGEERAKGNILERFSAQQFPDLHSELNLSSLELGDSALYFCASTSLGGTEAFFGQGTRLTVV.